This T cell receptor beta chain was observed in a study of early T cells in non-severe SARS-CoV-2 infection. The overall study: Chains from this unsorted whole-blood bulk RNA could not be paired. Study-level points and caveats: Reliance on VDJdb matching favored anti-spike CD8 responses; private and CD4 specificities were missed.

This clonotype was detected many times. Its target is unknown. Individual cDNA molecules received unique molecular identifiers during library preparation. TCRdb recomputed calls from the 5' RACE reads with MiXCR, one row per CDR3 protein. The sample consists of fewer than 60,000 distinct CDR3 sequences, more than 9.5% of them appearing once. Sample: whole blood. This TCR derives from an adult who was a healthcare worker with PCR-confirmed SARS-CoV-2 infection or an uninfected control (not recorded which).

CDR3 in amino acids: CATQGGANTGELFF. CDR3 DNA sequence: TGTGCCACCCAGGGGGGGGCGAACACCGGGGAGCTGTTTTTT. V and J are TRBV6-6 and TRBJ2-2; possibly TRBD1 or TRBD2 for D (7 bases each). The CDR3 loop spans 14 amino acids. V was pared by 10 bases and J by 0 bases, with 12 bases between. Germline V CDR1 and CDR2: MNHNY, SVGAGI (reference sequence).